This T cell receptor beta chain was captured by sequencing in a study of human T cells and chemical hapten exposure. Study summary: TCR yields per sample varied mostly from small pooled library volume differences.

Unique molecular identifiers were attached to individual cDNA molecules during library preparation. A single record per CDR3 protein comes from TCRdb applying MiXCR to the RACE reads. The table shows tens of thousands of distinct CDR3 sequences, with 3% to 4% occurring only once. This clonotype was counted a few times. Its antigen is undetermined. CDR1 and CDR2 from the germline V gene are SGHTA and FQGTGA. The CDR3 sequence is 18 residues long. With V trimmed by 5 bases and J by 6 bases, 19 bases remained unmatched. Study-wide findings and caveats: TCRs whose frequency exceeded 1 in 1000 remained the same following DPC sensitization.

Regarding time point: healthy volunteer bleed at 6 weeks. Unfractionated whole blood served as the source for total RNA extraction. The rearrangement joins TRBV7-3 to TRBJ1-5; 7 bases map to TRBD1. Specimen: whole blood. The sequence came from a human donor in good health. Some clones in this sample may be carry-over from other donors' samples. The CDR3 DNA reads TGTGCCAGCAGCCCAGTTCCACCAGGGGGATCCAGGTGTCAGCCCCAGCATTTT. As protein: CASSPVPPGGSRCQPQHF.